This T cell receptor beta chain is from a study of blood T cell repertoires in COVID-19. This clone was seen once. The CDR3 totals 16 residues. Germline lookup yields CDR1 SGDLS and CDR2 YYNGEE. The V segment lost 0 bases and the J segment 4 bases; nucleotides outside the gene matches: 5. Enrolled during active infection, Seattle patients were then followed longitudinally. The assay was immunoSEQ multiplex PCR, and TCRdb's table has in-frame clones only and misses some. The sample consists of 210,000 or so clones, about 80% of them appearing once. This clonotype was obtained from a woman older than 75 with COVID-19, enrolled during active disease. The source material was peripheral blood. This chain joins TRBV9 and TRBJ2-2, with TRBD2 matching over 8 bases. In nucleotides, the CDR3 is TGTGCCAGCAGCGTAGCTCCCGCGGGAGGCACCGGGGAGCTGTTTTTT. It encodes CASSVAPAGGTGELFF. Supplemented by reference TRBV9 and TRBJ2-2, the full variable domain reads DSGVTQTPKHLITATGQRVTLRCSPRSGDLSVYWYQQSLDQGLQFLIQYYNGEERAKGNILERFSAQQFPDLHSELNLSSLELGDSALYFCASSVAPAGGTGELFFGEGSRLTVL.